This TCR beta chain was documented in a study of CD8 T cells in ankylosing spondylitis. MiXCR, applied by TCRdb to the 5' RACE reads, yields one record per CDR3 protein. Among around 130,000 distinct CDR3 sequences, about 6.4% were seen once, and the ten largest hold less than 15%. The table lists this clonotype with a few counts. The germline V gene has CDR1 LGHDT and CDR2 YNNKEL (reference sequence). J lost 6 bases, V lost 4 bases, and 10 bases had no gene match. The CDR3 spans 16 residues. Sequencing was done on a sample of blood, either unsorted or a sorted T cell fraction (not recorded which). The sequence derives from a male donor with ankylosing spondylitis or in good health (not recorded which). V usage is TRBV3-1 and J usage is TRBJ1-2; 11 bases are a match to TRBD1. The CDR3 reads CASSLYGQGASDGYTF. Written as DNA, the CDR3 is TGTGCCAGCAGCCTTTATGGACAGGGGGCATCTGATGGCTACACCTTC. Looking up the rest from reference TRBV3-1 and TRBJ1-2 gives the full variable domain: DTAVSQTPKYLVTQMGNDKSIKCEQNLGHDTMYWYKQDSKKFLKIMFSYNNKELIINETVPNRFSPKSPDKAHLNLHINSLELGDSAVYFCASSLYGQGASDGYTFGSGTRLTVV.